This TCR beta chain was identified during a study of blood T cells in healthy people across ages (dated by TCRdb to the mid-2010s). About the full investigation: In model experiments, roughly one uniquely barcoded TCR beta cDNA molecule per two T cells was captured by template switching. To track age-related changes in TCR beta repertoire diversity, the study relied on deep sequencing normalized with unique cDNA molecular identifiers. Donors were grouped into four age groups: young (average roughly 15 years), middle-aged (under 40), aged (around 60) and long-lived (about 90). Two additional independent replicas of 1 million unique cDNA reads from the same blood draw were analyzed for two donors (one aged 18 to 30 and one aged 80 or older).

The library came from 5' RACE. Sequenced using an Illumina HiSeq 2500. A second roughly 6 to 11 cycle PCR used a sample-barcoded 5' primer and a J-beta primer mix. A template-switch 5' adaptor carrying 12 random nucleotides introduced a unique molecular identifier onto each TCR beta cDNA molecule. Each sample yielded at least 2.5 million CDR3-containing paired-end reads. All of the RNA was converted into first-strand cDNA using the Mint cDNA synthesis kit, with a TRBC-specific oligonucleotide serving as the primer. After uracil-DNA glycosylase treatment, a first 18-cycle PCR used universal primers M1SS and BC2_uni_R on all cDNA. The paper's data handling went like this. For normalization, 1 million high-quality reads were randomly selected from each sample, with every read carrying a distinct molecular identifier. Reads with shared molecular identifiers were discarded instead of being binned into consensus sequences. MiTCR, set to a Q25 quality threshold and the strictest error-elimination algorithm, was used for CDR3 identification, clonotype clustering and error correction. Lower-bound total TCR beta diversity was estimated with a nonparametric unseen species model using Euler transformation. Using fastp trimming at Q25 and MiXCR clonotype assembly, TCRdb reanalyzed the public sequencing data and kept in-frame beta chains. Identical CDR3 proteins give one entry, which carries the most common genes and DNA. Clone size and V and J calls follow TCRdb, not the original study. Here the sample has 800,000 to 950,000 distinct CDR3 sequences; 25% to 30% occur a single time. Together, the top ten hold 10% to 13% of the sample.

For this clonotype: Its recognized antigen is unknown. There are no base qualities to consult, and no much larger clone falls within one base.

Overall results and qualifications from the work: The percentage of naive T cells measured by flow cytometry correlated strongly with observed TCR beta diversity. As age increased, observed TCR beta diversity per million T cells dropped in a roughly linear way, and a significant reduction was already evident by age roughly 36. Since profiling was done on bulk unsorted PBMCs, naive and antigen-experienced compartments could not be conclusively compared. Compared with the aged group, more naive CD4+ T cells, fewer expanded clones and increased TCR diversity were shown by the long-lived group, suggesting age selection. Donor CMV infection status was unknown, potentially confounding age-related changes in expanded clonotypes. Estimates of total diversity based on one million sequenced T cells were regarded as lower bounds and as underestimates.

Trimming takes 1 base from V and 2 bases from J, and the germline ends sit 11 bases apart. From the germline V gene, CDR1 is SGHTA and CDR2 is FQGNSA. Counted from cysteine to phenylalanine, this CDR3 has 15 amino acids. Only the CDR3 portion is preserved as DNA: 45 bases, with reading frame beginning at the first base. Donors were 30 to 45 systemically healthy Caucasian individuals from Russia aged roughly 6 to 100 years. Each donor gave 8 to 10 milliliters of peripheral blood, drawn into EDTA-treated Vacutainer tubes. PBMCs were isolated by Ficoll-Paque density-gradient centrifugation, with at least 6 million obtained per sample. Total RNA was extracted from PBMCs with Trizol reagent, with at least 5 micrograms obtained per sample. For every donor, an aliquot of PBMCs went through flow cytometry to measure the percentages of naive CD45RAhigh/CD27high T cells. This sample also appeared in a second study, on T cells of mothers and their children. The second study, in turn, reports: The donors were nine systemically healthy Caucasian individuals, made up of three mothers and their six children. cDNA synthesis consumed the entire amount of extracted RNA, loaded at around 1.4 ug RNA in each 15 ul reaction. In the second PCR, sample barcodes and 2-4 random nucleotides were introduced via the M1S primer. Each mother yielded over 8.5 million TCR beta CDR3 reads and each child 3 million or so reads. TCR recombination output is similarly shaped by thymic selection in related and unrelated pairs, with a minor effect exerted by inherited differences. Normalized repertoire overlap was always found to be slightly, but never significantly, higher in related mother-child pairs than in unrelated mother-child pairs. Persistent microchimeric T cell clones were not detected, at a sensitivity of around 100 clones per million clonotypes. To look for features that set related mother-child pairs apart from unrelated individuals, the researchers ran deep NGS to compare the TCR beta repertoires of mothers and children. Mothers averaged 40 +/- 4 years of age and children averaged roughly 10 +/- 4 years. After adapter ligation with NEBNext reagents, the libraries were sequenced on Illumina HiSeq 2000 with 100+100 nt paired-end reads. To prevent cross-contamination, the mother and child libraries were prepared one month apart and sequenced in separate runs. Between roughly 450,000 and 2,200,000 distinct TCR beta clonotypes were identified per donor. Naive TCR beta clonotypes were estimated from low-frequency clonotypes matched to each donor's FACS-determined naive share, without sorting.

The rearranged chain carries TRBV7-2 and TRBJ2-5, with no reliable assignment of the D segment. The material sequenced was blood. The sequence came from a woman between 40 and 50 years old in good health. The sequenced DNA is TGTGCCAGCAGCTTAGGGGGTATGCAACAAGAGACCCAGTACTTC. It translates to CASSLGGMQQETQYF. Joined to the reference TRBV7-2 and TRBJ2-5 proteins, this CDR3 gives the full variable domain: GAGVSQSPSNKVTEKGKDVELRCDPISGHTALYWYRQSLGQGLEFLIYFQGNSAPDKSGLPSDRFSAERTGGSVSTLTIQRTQQEDSAVYLCASSLGGMQQETQYFGPGTRLLVL.